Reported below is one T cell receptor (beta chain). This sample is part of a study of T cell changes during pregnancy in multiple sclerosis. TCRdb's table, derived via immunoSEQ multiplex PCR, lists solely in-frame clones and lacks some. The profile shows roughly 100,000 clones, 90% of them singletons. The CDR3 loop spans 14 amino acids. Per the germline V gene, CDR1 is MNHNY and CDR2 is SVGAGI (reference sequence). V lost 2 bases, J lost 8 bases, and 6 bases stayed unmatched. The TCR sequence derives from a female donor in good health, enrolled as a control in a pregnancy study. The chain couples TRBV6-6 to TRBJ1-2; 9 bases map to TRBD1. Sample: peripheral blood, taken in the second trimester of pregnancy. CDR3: CASSYEGQGRGYTF. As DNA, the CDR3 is TGTGCCAGCAGTTACGAGGGACAGGGAAGAGGCTACACCTTC.